What follows is one T cell receptor beta chain and its context. What it binds is unknown. The sample originates from a study of vaccination and CD4 T cells after COVID-19. As for treatment: roughly 10-day PBMC culture with coronavirus spike peptide pools or control peptides (ViraFEST assay). Germline V gives CDR1 SGHVS, CDR2 FNYEAQ. V shed 2 bases and J 1 base; nucleotides not matched to a gene: 8. The CDR3 runs 17 residues. The Oncomine TCR Beta short-read assay sequenced DNA from cultured CD4+ T cells. Using its own MiXCR run on the PCR reads, TCRdb lists one record per CDR3 protein. Of 14,000 or so distinct CDR3 sequences listed, under 65% are singletons.

Input material: CD4+ T cells from blood, cultured in vitro. This chain connects TRBV7-6 to TRBJ2-5; 9 bases match TRBD1. This clonotype originated in a human donor who had recovered from COVID-19. The CDR3 spells CASSLTDRGEGQETQYF. The DNA for the CDR3 is TGTGCCAGCAGCTTAACGGACAGGGGAGAGGGCCAAGAGACCCAGTACTTC.